What follows are 10 T cell receptor beta chains derived from one specimen sequenced in a study of cytomegalovirus exposure and HLA in healthy donors. PCR was performed using 60 Vbeta and 13 Jbeta primers. Libraries were prepared by immunoSEQ multiplex PCR; TCRdb keeps only in-frame clonotypes and omits some of them. The data contain 55,000 to 75,000 clones, just under 75% of them singletons. The sequenced material came from PBMCs. The receptors stem from a human donor in good health.

The chain employs TRBV9 and TRBJ2-1; 8 bases match TRBD2. Looked up from germline, CDR1 is SGDLS and CDR2 is YYNGEE. With 0 bases clipped from V and 3 bases from J, the junction kept 5 bases outside the gene matches. CDR3 length: 16 amino acids. CDR3 sequence reads: CASSVGGSGIYNEQFF. CDR3 DNA: TGTGCCAGCAGCGTAGGGGGTAGCGGGATCTACAATGAGCAGTTCTTC.

The chain combines TRBV18 with TRBJ1-3; the D is unclear. Germline V gene sequence: CDR1 KGHSH, CDR2 LQKENI. This CDR3 is built from 13 residues. V was cut by 3 bases and J by 3 bases, with 6 bases left in between. CDR3 sequence: CASSPSDGNTIYF. CDR3 bases: TGTGCCAGCTCACCGAGTGATGGAAACACCATATATTTT.

The gene calls are TRBV27 and TRBJ1-2; D not certain. Germline V gene sequence: CDR1 MNHEY, CDR2 SMNVEV (reference sequence). V was trimmed by 3 bases and J by 4 bases, leaving 9 bases between them. The CDR3 is made up of 13 amino acids. The CDR3 DNA sequence: TGTGCCAGCAGTTTCAATAGACTCTATGGCTACACCTTC. It yields the protein CASSFNRLYGYTF.

CDR3 bases: TGTGCCAGCAGCCCCGAACAGGGGAATTATGGCTACACCTTC. This sequence encodes CASSPEQGNYGYTF. The chain combines TRBV7-2 with TRBJ1-2, with 7 bases aligning to TRBD1. Germline CDR1 is SGHTA and CDR2 is FQGNSA. V was clipped by 5 bases and J by 5 bases; unmatched bases: 8. This CDR3 region has 14 residues.

This rearrangement joins TRBV7-2 to TRBJ2-5; weak D call: TRBD1 (6 bases). Germline loops: CDR1 SGHTA, CDR2 FQGNSA. The ends were cut back, 3 bases at V and 1 base at J, with 12 bases in the middle. CDR3 length equals 15 residues. DNA for the CDR3: TGTGCCAGCAGCTTTACCGAGGGGGTCCAAGAGACCCAGTACTTC. Translation gives CASSFTEGVQETQYF.

The chain employs TRBV5-1 and TRBJ1-5, with D possibly TRBD1 on 6 matching bases. CDR3 size: 14 residues. Germline-derived CDR1 and CDR2 are SGHRS and YFSETQ. Trimming stripped 5 bases from V and 4 bases from J, with 13 bases between. The CDR3 is CASSSWGLNQPQHF. CDR3 DNA sequence: TGCGCCAGCAGTTCATGGGGGCTGAATCAGCCCCAGCATTTT.

V is TRBV19 and J is TRBJ2-1; the match to TRBD2 covers 9 bases. This CDR3 spans 19 amino acids. The V gene end was trimmed by 0 bases and the J gene end by 6 bases; junction bases not matched to a gene: 15. CDR1 and CDR2 (germline): LNHDA, SQIVND (reference sequence). This CDR3 reads CASSIDPPAGGPGVNEQFF. In DNA form, the CDR3 reads TGTGCCAGTAGTATAGATCCGCCAGCGGGAGGCCCTGGGGTCAATGAGCAGTTCTTC.

This clone occurred once. The V gene is TRBV6-5, the J gene TRBJ2-5, with D uncertain. V gave up 5 bases and J gave up 4 bases, with 2 bases separating them. Germline CDR1 reads MNHEY; CDR2 reads SVGAGI. The CDR3 contains 10 residues. The CDR3 nucleotides read TGTGCCAGCAGTCGAGAGACCCAGTACTTC. This translates into CASSRETQYF.

The V gene is TRBV7-6, the J gene TRBJ2-7, with 8 positions matching TRBD1. This CDR3 region has 13 residues. The V and J ends lost 5 bases and 3 bases, in that order; junction bases with no gene match: 3. Germline V gene data show CDR1 as SGHVS and CDR2 as FNYEAQ. The CDR3 loop is CASSADRDYEQYF. Here the CDR3 DNA reads TGTGCCAGCAGCGCGGACAGGGACTACGAGCAGTACTTC.

The chain uses TRBV9 and TRBJ2-1; TRBD1 matches 7 bases. The CDR3 is made up of 15 amino acids. The J segment lost 5 bases and the V segment lost 4 bases, leaving 9 bases of the junction unmatched. Per germline, CDR1 SGDLS and CDR2 YYNGEE. CDR3: CASSSSGQLHNEQFF. CDR3 coding DNA: TGTGCCAGCAGCTCATCGGGACAGTTACACAATGAGCAGTTCTTC.